This TCR beta chain comes out of a study of blood T cell repertoires in COVID-19. About the research overall: Sites in the United States, Italy and Spain provided acute and convalescent COVID-19 samples.

V was pared by 4 bases and J by 5 bases, with 7 bases between. The germline CDR1 and CDR2 sequences are KGHDR and SFDVKD. The CDR3 is made up of 12 amino acids. Cohort allocation depended upon clinical history that participants reported. Clones were sequenced by immunoSEQ multiplex PCR, and TCRdb holds only the in-frame ones, with some missing. Here the sample spans fewer than 500,000 clones, 88% being singletons. The V gene is TRBV24-1, the J gene TRBJ1-2, with a tentative D call TRBD1 (6 bases). The specimen sequenced was PBMCs or T cells enriched from blood (not recorded which). The receptor's source is a woman in her thirties with acute COVID-19. The CDR3 coding sequence is TGTGCCACCAGTGAGAGGGGGTATGGCTACACCTTC. Its translation is CATSERGYGYTF.